This is a list of T cell receptor beta chains from one sample in a study of CD8 T cells in Susac syndrome. Using its own MiXCR run on the immunoSEQ multiplex PCR reads, TCRdb lists one record per CDR3 protein. Among about 120,000 distinct CDR3 sequences, about 93% were seen once, and the ten largest hold approximately 0.089%. Sequenced input: CD4+ T cells from PBMCs. These receptors were obtained from a human donor in good health. CDR3s include the opening cysteine and the closing phenylalanine or tryptophan.

v_gene	CDR3aa
TRBV7-2	CASKIAGGGEQFF
TRBV9	CASSVGLAGGWGRETQYF
TRBV7-9	CASSLVRVQFSETQYF
TRBV5-1	CASSRTGAFNYGYTF
TRBV11-2	CASSPSPAGYYEQYF
TRBV6-1	CASSVDWSSYNEQFF
TRBV19	CASSIMEAGELFF
TRBV12-3/TRBV12-4	CASSLRGSGANVLTF
TRBV7-9	CASRDEALSSYNEQFF
TRBV5-4	CASSLWAGGETQYF
TRBV4-2	CASSQDRQSSGANVLTF
TRBV5-6	CASSFGQGHSYEQYF
TRBV12-3/TRBV12-4	CASLRDGNTIYF
TRBV5-1	CASSAGRGQLNTEAFF
TRBV7-2	CASSLGETETQYF
TRBV3-1	CASSQTTSLNQPQHF
TRBV6-1	CASREVAGVPTKQYF
TRBV28	CASSLNPDTQYF
TRBV5-6	CASSWRAGGPRNEQFF
TRBV30	CASEVGGQMETQYF
TRBV7-9	CASSRLAEETQYF
TRBV2	CASSRATGELFF
TRBV12-5	CASQPGQGYGYTF
TRBV5-4	CASSSTTSGGELFF
TRBV7-8	CASSVSAYEQYF
TRBV10-3	CAITTTGDTGELFF
TRBV20-1	CSVPNWMNTEAFF
TRBV18	CASSPAQGGTEAFF
TRBV2	CASRAGTGAADTQYF
TRBV5-4	CASSVRLADQETQYF
TRBV12-3/TRBV12-4	CASSLGTGYGYTF
TRBV21-1	CASSKCSSGRNYGYTF
TRBV29-1	CSARQGQGTYEQYF
TRBV6-5	CASSRWGDRDEKLFF
TRBV7-9	CASSRGQFSGELFF
TRBV6-5	CASSYSTGSAAFF
TRBV29-1	CSVDRSNYGYTF
TRBV6-2/TRBV6-3	CASSYSWERGTEAFF
TRBV18	CASSPKASFELGYTF
TRBV2	CASSDKPLGYTF
TRBV5-4	CASSFSGGGSYNEQFF
TRBV29-1	CSVESRQAMNTEAFF
TRBV3-1	CASSQGSAGVGETQYF
TRBV29-1	CSVERPGQGAYEQYF
TRBV18	CASSPGGLGELFF
TRBV5-1	CASSPQAQGVRSTDTQYF
TRBV25-1	CASRLGGANVLTF
TRBV4-2	CASSQDAAYGDTQYF
TRBV9	CASSGALGANAPGTQYF
TRBV7-2	CASSPNGQGNEKLFF
TRBV15	CATSSWAGGPGETQYF
TRBV6-2/TRBV6-3	CASSYFGGRDQPQHF
TRBV7-9	CASSRQSTGAETQYF
TRBV28	CASRKNYGYTF
TRBV3-1	CASSTRANEQFF
TRBV30	CAWGREKVTRDGYTF
TRBV7-6	CASSLANRGIAETQYF
TRBV3-1	CASSQGQGSYNEQFF
TRBV9	CASSVAGAGSGANVLTF